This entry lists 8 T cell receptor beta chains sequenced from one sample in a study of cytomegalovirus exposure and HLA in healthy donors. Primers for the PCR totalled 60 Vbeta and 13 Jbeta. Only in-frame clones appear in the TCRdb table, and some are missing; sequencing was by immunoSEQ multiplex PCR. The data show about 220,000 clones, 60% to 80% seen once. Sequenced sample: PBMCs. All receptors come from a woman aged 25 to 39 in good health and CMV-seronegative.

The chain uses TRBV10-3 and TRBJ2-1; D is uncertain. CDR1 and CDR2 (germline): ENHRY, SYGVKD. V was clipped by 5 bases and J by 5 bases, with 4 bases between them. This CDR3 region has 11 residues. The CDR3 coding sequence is TGTGCCATCAGTTCAAACAATGAGCAGTTCTTC. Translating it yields CAISSNNEQFF.

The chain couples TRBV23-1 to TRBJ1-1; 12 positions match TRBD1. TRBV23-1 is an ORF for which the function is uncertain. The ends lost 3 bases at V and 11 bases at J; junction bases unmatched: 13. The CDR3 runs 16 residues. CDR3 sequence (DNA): TGCGCCAGCAGTCACCCTGACCGGGACAGGGGGCTTTTTGCTTTCTTT. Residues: CASSHPDRDRGLFAFF.

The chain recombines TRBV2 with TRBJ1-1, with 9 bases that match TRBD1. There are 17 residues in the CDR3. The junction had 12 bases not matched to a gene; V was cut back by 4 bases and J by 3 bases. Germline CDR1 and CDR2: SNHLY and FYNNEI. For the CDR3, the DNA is TGTGCCAGCAGTGCCCCGGGACAGGGTTTTATGGACACTGAAGCTTTCTTT. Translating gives CASSAPGQGFMDTEAFF. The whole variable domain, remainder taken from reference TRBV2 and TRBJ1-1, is EPEVTQTPSHQVTQMGQEVILRCVPISNHLYFYWYRQILGQKVEFLVSFYNNEISEKSEIFDDQFSVERPDGSNFTLKIRSTKLEDSAMYFCASSAPGQGFMDTEAFFGQGTRLTVV.

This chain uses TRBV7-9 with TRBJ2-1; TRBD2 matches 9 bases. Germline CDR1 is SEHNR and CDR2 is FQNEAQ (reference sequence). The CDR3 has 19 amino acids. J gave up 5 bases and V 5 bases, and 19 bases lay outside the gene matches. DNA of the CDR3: TGTGCCAGCAGCCCCTCCTCGGGCGGGAGGGCCAGGCTAAACAATGAGCAGTTCTTC. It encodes CASSPSSGGRARLNNEQFF.

This CDR3 is CASSEMGQNYGYTF. The CDR3 nucleotides read TGTGCCAGCAGCGAGATGGGACAGAACTATGGCTACACCTTC. This chain uses TRBV9 with TRBJ1-2; 7 nucleotides align to TRBD1. The CDR3 is 14 residues long. J was trimmed by 2 bases and V by 3 bases; bases with no gene match: 4. The germline V gene has CDR1 SGDLS and CDR2 YYNGEE.

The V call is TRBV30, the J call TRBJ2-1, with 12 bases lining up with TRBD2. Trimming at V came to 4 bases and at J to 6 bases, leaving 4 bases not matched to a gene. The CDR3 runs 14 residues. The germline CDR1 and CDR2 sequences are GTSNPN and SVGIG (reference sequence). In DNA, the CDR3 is TGTGCCTGGACGGGGACTAGCGGGTTCAATGAGCAGTTCTTC. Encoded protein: CAWTGTSGFNEQFF.

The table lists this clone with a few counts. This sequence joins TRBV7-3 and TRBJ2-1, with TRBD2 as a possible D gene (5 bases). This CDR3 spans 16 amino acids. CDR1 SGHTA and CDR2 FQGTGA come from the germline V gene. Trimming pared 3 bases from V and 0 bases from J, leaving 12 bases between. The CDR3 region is CASSFTPGGSYNEQFF. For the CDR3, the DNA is TGTGCCAGCAGCTTTACGCCCGGAGGCTCCTACAATGAGCAGTTCTTC.

CDR3 coding DNA: TGTGCCAGCACCCTAAACGGGAACACTGAAGCTTTCTTT. Residues: CASTLNGNTEAFF. This chain links TRBV6-5 with TRBJ1-1; D remains ambiguous. The ends were cut back, 7 bases at V and 1 base at J, with 10 bases in the middle. Looked up from germline, CDR1 is MNHEY and CDR2 is SVGAGI. The CDR3 has 13 residues.